This record covers a single T cell receptor beta chain. Its antigen is currently unknown. This record belongs to a study of cytomegalovirus exposure and HLA in healthy donors. On the study more broadly: An earlier analysis identified more than 90 million unique TCR beta sequences in about 179 million T cells. Early released data comprised 75 million to 100 million unique TCRs from HLA-typed donors. Whole-study findings and limits: Later analysis demonstrated an association between a missense DCLRE1C variant and TCR beta V- and J-gene trimming.

The CDR3 consists of 15 residues. The germline V gene encodes CDR1 SGHKS and CDR2 YYEKEE (reference sequence). With 5 bases clipped from V and 3 bases from J, the junction kept 6 bases outside the gene matches. Use of 60 Vbeta and 13 Jbeta primers characterized the PCR. Original analysis: A later analysis tallied approximately 78 million unique TCR beta chains, about 9.9 million of them shared. The data were produced by immunoSEQ multiplex PCR, yet TCRdb's version contains in-frame clones alone and is incomplete. V and J calls plus clone size are reproduced from that table; the DNA served to infer D and trimming. The repertoire holds roughly 120,000 clones, with roughly four fifths as singletons.

The chain uses TRBV5-5 and TRBJ2-1; TRBD1 agrees at 9 bases. The sequence was collected from a woman in her fifties or sixties in good health and CMV-seropositive. The specimen was PBMCs. CDR3 bases: TGTGCCAGCAGTCAAACAGGGGGCTTCTACAATGAGCAGTTCTTC. As protein: CASSQTGGFYNEQFF.